This T cell receptor (beta chain) was found in a study of T cells in localized non-small cell lung cancer. The assay was immunoSEQ multiplex PCR, and TCRdb's table has in-frame clones only and misses some. The top ten clones hold around 14% of a sample with some 4,000 clones, approximately 30% of them seen once. The table lists this clone with a count of one. Its antigen is currently unknown. Germline CDR1 LNHDA, CDR2 SQIVND (reference sequence). With 5 bases clipped from V and 4 bases from J, the junction kept 4 bases outside the gene matches. This CDR3 contains 13 residues. Study-wide results and limits: Adjacent lung was found to contain a median about 60 of the top 100 tumor clones.

This chain connects TRBV19 to TRBJ1-2, with 7 bases aligning to TRBD1. Here the sequenced sample was lung tumor tissue, taken before any cancer treatment. The sequence came from a man aged 40 to 70 with stage II lung adenocarcinoma. The CDR3 DNA reads TGTGCCAGTAGTGACAGGGATTTCTATGGCTACACCTTC. It translates to CASSDRDFYGYTF.